This T cell receptor beta chain was sequenced during a study of cytomegalovirus exposure and HLA in healthy donors. Findings of the study overall: In a later analysis, several top co-occurrence clusters appeared linked to parvovirus B19, influenza, CMV and Epstein-Barr virus.

PCR amplification relied on 60 Vbeta primers (plus 13 Jbeta primers). Only in-frame clones appear in the TCRdb table, and some are missing; sequencing was by immunoSEQ multiplex PCR. The data hold 130,000 or so clones, with roughly 73% observed a single time. Between the trimmed V and J ends, which lost 5 bases and 1 base, there was a span of 20 bases. Germline-derived CDR1 and CDR2 are SGHVS and FQNEAQ. This CDR3 contains 17 residues. In regard to this clone: Its target is not known.

The V and J genes are TRBV7-8 and TRBJ1-1, with D maybe TRBD1 (6 bases). The sample comprised PBMCs. The source is a female donor in good health and CMV-seronegative. CDR3 loop: CASSPRGAGGGNTEAFF. Written as DNA, the CDR3 is TGTGCCAGCAGCCCTCGGGGGGCTGGTGGAGGGAACACTGAAGCTTTCTTT.